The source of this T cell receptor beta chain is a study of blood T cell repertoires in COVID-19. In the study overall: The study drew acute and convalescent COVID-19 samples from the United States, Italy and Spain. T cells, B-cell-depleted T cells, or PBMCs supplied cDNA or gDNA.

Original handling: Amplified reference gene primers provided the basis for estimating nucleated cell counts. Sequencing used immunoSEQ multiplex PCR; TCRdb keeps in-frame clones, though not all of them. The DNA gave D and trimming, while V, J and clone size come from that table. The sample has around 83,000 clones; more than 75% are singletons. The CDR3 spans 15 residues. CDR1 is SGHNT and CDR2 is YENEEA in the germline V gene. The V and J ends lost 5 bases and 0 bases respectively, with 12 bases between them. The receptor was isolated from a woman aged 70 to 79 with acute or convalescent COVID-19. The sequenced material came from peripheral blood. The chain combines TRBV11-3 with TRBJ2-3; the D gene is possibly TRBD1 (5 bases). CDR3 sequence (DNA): TGTGCCAGCAGCCAGGGCGTCAGTAGCACAGATACGCAGTATTTT. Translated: CASSQGVSSTDTQYF. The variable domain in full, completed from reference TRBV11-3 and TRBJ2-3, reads EAGVVQSPRYKIIEKKQPVAFWCNPISGHNTLYWYLQNLGQGPELLIRYENEEAVDDSQLPKDRFSAERLKGVDSTLKIQPAELGDSAVYLCASSQGVSSTDTQYFGPGTRLTVL.